The present T cell receptor beta chain was sequenced within a study of blood T cell repertoires in COVID-19 (dated by TCRdb to the early 2020s). As for the study more broadly: Samples from collaborators originated in the United States, Italy and Spain and spanned both the acute and convalescent phases of COVID-19. Sample metadata almost always included a de-identified subject ID, COVID-19 status, age in years and sex. The samples were drawn from two sources: the first 160 participants of the ongoing ImmuneRACE study, and 950 to 1,500 subjects contributed by 6 global collaborators. HLA class I and class II types, where available, came from metadata supplied by the sample provider rather than from assay-based typing. The material from the prospective study consisted of cDNA or gDNA derived from T cells, B-cell-depleted T cells, or PBMCs. The repertoires were released in a freely available public database meant as a resource for research on the immune response to SARS-CoV-2. The dataset comprised deeply sampled blood TCRbeta repertoires from subjects exposed to, actively infected with, or recovered from COVID-19. Overall results and qualifications from the work: The amount of clinical and demographic metadata varied by source and participant and was provided uncurated.

As for this clone: No antigen is known for it. It has no much larger one-base neighbor in the sample; base qualities were not kept.

The CDR3 sequence holds 15 residues, the cysteine and phenylalanine included. Kept here is only the CDR3 DNA, which spans 45 bases and is read in frame from base 1. The germline V gene sets CDR1 to MGHRA and CDR2 to YSYEKL. V loses 6 bases at its end and J loses 11 bases; junction bases beyond the gene matches: 14. Participants in the prospective study were aged roughly 18 to 100 years, lived in about two dozen United States geographic areas, and enrolled through a virtual design. Cohort assignment in the prospective study relied on participant-reported clinical history from a screening survey and a study questionnaire. Recovered participants in ImmuneRACE Cohort 3 were defined as having two consecutive negative NP/OP PCR tests, clearance from a healthcare professional, or resolution of symptoms. Mobile phlebotomists in the prospective study collected whole blood, serum and a nasopharyngeal or oropharyngeal swab from every participant. Participants in the prospective study had the option to provide additional blood draws and questionnaires over an approximately two-month period. Before DNA extraction, prospective study blood samples were shipped either frozen or at room temperature.

The immunoSEQ Assay, a bias-controlled multiplex PCR, was used to amplify TCRbeta CDR3 regions from genomic DNA. On the study's bioinformatics: The number of nucleated cells in each sample was estimated by amplification of reference gene primers within the assay. To quantify the absolute abundance of each unique TCRbeta CDR3 rearrangement, sequence reads were collapsed and filtered. For each sample, productive Simpson clonality was calculated by taking the square root of Simpson's diversity index across productive rearrangements. TCRdb took this table from immuneACCESS and kept in-frame rearrangements with V and J called. Such tables lack part of the clones; where checked against another copy, unresolved V genes explain under half of the gap, and the rest is unexplained. The V and J calls and clone size were taken over from that table, and D and trimming were inferred from the DNA. Within this sample are fewer than 150,000 clones, with roughly four fifths of them counted one time only. The top ten clonotypes cover over 15% of the sample.

The chain couples TRBV4-1 to TRBJ1-1, with TRBD1 matching 11 junction bases. The sequencing input was PBMCs or T cells enriched from blood (not recorded which). This sequence was found in a man under 40 who had recovered from COVID-19. Here is the DNA: TGCGCCAGCAGTCGAACTTTCGGACAGGGGGCGGCGGCTTTCTTT. This encodes CASSRTFGQGAAAFF.